This T cell receptor beta chain originates from a study of cytotoxic CD8 clonotypes in ibrutinib-treated CLL. Study as a whole: Responses: some 24 partial, 2 complete; after median approximately 70 months, approximately 15 stayed remitted, 12 progressed. Samples had a mean of roughly 280,000 productive templates and 90,000 or so productive rearrangements. Study-wide findings and caveats: Clonality (at baseline) was higher than in age-matched healthy donors and tracked circulating CD8+ T-cell counts. An increase in clonality occurred at ibrutinib response, followed by a return toward baseline at progression.

The data were produced by immunoSEQ multiplex PCR, yet TCRdb's version contains in-frame clones alone and is incomplete. The sample records 330,000 or so clones, 67% being singletons. The ends were cut back, 3 bases at V and 7 bases at J, with 18 bases in the middle. The CDR3 has 15 residues. Germline V lookup: CDR1 LNHDA, CDR2 SQIVND (reference sequence). This clone has a handful of counts. Its antigen is not identified. Sequencing was performed on PBMCs, taken after 36 months of ibrutinib treatment. The source is a human donor with chronic lymphocytic leukemia. The rearrangement joins TRBV19 to TRBJ1-2, with unresolved D. CDR3 in DNA: TGTGCCAGTAGTATGTTATTACGGTGGGGTAGTGGCTACACCTTC. The encoded protein is CASSMLLRWGSGYTF.